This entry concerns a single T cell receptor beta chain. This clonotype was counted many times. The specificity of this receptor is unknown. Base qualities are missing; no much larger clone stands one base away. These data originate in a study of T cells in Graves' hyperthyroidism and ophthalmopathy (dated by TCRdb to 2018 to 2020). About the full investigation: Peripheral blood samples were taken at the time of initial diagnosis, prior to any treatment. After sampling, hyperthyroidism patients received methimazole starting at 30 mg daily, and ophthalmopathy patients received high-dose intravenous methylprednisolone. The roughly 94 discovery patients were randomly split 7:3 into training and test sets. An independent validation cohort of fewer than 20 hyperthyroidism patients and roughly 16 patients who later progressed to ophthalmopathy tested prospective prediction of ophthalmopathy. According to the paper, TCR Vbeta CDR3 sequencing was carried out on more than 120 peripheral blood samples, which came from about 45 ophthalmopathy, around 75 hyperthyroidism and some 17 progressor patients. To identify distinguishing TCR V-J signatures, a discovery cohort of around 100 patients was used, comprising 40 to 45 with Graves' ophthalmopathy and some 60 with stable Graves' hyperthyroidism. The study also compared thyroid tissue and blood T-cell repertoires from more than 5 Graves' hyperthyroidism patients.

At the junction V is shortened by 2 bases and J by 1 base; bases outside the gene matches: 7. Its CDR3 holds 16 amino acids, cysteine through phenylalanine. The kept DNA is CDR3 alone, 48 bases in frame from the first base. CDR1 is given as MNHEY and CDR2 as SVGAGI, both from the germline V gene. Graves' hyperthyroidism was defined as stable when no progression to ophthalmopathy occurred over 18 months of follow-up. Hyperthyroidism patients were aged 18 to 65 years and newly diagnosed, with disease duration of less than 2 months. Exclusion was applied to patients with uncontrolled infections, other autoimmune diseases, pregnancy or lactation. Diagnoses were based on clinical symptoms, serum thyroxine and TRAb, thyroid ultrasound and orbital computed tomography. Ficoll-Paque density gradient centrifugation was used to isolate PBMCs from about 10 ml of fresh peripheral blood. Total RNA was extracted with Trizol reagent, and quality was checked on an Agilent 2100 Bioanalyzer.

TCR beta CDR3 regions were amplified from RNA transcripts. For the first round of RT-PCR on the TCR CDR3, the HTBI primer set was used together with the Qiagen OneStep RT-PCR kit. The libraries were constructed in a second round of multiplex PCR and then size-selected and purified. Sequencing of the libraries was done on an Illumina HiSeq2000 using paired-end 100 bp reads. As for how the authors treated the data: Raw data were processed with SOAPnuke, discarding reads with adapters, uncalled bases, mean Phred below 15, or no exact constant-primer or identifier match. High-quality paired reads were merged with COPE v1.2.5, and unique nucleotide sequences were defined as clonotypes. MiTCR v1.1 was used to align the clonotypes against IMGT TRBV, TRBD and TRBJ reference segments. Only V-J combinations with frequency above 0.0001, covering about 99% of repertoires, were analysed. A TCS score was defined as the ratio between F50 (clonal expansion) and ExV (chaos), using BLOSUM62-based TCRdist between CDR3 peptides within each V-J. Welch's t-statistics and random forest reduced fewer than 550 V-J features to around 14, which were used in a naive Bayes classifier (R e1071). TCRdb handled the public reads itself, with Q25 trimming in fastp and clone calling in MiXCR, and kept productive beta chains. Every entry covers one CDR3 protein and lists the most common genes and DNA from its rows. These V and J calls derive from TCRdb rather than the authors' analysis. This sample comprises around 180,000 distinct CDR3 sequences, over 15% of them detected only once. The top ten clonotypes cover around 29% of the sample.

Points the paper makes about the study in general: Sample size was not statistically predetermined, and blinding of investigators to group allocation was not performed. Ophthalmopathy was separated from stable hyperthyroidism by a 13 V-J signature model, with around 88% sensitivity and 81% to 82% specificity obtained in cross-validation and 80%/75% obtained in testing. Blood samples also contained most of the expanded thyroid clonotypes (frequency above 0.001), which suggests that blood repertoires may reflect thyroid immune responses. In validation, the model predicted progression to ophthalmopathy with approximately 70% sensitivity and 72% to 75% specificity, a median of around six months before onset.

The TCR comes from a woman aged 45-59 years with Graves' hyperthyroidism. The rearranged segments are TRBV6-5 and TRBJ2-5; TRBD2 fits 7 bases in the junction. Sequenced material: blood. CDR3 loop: CASSYGGDGLQETQYF. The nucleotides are TGTGCCAGCAGTTACGGGGGGGACGGCCTCCAAGAGACCCAGTACTTC.